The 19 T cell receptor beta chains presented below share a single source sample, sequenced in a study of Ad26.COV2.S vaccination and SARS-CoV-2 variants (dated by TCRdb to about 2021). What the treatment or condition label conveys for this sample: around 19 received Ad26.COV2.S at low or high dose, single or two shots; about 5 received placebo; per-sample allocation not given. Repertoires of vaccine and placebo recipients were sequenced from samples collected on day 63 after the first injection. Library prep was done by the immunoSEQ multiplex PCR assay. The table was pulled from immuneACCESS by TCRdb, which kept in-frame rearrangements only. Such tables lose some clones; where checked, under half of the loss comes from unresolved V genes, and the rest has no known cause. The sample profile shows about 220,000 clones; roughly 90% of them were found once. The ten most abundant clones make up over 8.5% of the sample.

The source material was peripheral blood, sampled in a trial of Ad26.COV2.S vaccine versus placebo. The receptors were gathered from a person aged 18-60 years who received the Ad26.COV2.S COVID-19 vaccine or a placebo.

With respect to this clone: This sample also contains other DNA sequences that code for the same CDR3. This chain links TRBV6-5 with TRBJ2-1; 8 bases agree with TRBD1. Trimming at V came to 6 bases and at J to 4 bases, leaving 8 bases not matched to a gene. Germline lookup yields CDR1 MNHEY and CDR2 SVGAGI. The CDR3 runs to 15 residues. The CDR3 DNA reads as TGTGCCAGCAGCTCTACAGGGGGTATTTACAATGAGCAGTTCTTC. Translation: CASSSTGGIYNEQFF.

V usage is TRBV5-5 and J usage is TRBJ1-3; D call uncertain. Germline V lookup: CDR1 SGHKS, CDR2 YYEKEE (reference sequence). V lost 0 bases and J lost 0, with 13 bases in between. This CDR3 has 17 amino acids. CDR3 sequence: CASSLVDWAISGNTIYF. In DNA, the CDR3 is TGTGCCAGCAGCTTGGTCGATTGGGCGATCTCTGGAAACACCATATATTTT.

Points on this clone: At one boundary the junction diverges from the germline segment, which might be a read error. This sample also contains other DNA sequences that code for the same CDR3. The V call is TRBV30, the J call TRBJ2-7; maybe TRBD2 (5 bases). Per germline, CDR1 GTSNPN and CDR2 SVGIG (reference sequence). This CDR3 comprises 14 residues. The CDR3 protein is CAWSPNRGSYEQYF. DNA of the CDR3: TGTGCTTGGAGCCCTAATCGGGGTTCCTACGAGCAGTACTTC.

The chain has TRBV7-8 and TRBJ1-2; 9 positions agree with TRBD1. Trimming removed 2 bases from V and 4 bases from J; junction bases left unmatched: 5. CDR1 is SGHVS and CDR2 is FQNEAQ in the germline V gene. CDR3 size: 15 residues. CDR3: CASSLRTGDLYGYTF. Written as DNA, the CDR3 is TGTGCCAGCAGCTTAAGGACAGGGGACCTCTATGGCTACACCTTC.

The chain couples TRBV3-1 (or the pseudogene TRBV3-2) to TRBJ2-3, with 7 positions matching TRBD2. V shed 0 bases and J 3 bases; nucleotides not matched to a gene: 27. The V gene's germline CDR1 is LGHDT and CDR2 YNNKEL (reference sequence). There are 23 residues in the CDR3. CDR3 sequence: CASSQDPGDWRELRADHTDTQYF. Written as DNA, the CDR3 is TGTGCCAGCAGCCAAGATCCCGGGGACTGGCGGGAGTTACGTGCCGACCATACAGATACGCAGTATTTT.

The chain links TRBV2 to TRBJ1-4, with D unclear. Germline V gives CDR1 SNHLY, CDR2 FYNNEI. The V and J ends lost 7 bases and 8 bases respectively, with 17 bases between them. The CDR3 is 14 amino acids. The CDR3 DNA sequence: TGTGCCAGCAAGGGTCAGGCGGCTCGCGAAAAACTGTTTTTT. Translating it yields CASKGQAAREKLFF. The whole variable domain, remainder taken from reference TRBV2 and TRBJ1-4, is EPEVTQTPSHQVTQMGQEVILRCVPISNHLYFYWYRQILGQKVEFLVSFYNNEISEKSEIFDDQFSVERPDGSNFTLKIRSTKLEDSAMYFCASKGQAAREKLFFGSGTQLSVL.

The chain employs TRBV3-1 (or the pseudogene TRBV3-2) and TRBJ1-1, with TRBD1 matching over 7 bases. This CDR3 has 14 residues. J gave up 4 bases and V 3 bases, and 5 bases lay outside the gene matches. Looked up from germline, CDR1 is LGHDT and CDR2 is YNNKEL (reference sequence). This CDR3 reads CASSHLDRSTEAFF. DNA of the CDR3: TGTGCCAGCAGCCACCTGGACAGGTCCACTGAAGCTTTCTTT.

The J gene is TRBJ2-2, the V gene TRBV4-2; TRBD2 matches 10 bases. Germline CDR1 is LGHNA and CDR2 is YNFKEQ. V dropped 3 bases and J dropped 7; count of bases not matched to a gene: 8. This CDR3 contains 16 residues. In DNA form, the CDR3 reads TGTGCCAGCAGCCAGAGAGCGGGAGGGGACGGCGGGGAGCTGTTTTTT. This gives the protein CASSQRAGGDGGELFF.

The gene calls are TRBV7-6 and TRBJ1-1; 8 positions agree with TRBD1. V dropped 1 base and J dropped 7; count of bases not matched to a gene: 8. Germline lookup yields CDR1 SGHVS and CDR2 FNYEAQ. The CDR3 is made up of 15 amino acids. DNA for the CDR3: TGTGCCAGCAGCTTAGAACCCGGGACAGGCTATGAAGCTTTCTTT. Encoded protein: CASSLEPGTGYEAFF. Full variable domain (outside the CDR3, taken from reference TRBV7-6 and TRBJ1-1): GAGVSQSPRYKVTKRGQDVALRCDPISGHVSLYWYRQALGQGPEFLTYFNYEAQQDKSGLPNDRFSAERPEGSISTLTIQRTEQRDSAMYRCASSLEPGTGYEAFFGQGTRLTVV.

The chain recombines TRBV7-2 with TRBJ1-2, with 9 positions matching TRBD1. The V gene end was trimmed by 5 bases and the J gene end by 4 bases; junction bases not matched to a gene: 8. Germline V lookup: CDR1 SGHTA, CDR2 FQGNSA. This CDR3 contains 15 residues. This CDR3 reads CASSATGGAIYGYTF. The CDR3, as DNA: TGTGCCAGCAGCGCTACAGGGGGCGCGATCTATGGCTACACCTTC.

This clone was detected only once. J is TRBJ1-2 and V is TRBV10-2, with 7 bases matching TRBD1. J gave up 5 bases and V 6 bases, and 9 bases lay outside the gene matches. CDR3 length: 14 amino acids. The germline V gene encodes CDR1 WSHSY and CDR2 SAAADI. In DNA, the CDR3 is TGCGCCAGCAGCGGACAGGCCTCGGGTTATGGCTACACCTTC. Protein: CASSGQASGYGYTF.

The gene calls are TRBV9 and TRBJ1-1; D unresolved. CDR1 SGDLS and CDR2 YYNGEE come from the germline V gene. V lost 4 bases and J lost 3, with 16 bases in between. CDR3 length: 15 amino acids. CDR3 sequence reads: CASSPEGLGDTEAFF. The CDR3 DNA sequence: TGTGCCAGCAGCCCCGAAGGCCTGGGAGACACTGAAGCTTTCTTT.

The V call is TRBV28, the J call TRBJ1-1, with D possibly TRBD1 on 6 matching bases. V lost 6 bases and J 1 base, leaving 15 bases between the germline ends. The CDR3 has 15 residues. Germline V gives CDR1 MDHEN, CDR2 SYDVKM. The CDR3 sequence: CASRTRGGPNTEAFF. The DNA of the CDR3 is TGTGCCAGCAGGACCAGGGGCGGTCCGAACACTGAAGCTTTCTTT.

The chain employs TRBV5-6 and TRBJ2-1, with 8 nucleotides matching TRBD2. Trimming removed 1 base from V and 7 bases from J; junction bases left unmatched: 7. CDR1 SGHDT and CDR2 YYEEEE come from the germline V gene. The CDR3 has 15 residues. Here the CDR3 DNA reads TGTGCCAGCAGCTTGTCGGGACTAGGTGAAAATGAGCAGTTCTTC. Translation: CASSLSGLGENEQFF.

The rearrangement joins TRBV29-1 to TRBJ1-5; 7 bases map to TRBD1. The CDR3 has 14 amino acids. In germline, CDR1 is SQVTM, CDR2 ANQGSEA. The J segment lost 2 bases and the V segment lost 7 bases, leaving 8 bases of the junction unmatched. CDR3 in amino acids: CSAATGIGNQPQHF. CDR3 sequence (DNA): TGCAGCGCCGCGACAGGGATTGGCAATCAGCCCCAGCATTTT.

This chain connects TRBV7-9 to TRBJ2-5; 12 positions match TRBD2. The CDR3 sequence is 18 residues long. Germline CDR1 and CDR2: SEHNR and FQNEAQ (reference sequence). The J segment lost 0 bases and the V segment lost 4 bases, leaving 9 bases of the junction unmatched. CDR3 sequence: CASSYPGLAGWYQETQYF. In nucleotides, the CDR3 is TGTGCCAGCAGCTACCCGGGACTAGCGGGTTGGTACCAAGAGACCCAGTACTTC. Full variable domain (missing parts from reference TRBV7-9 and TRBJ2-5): DTGVSQNPRHKITKRGQNVTFRCDPISEHNRLYWYRQTLGQGPEFLTYFQNEAQLEKSRLLSDRFSAERPKGSFSTLEIQRTEQGDSAMYLCASSYPGLAGWYQETQYFGPGTRLLVL.

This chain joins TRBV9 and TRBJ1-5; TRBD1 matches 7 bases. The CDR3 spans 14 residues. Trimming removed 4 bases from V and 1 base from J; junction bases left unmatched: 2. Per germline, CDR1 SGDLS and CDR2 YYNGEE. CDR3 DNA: TGTGCCAGCAGCCAGGGACAGAGCAATCAGCCCCAGCATTTT. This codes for CASSQGQSNQPQHF.

CDR3 nucleotide sequence: TGCGCCAGCAGCTGGGGGACAGGGAACACCGGGGAGCTGTTTTTT. This translates into CASSWGTGNTGELFF. J is TRBJ2-2 and V is TRBV5-1, with 8 bases that match TRBD1. V lost 3 bases and J lost 1; bases outside the gene matches: 2. Germline V gene data show CDR1 as SGHRS and CDR2 as YFSETQ. The CDR3 loop spans 15 amino acids.

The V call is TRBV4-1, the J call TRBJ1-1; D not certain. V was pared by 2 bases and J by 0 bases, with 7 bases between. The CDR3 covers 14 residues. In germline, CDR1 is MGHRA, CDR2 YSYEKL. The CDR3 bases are TGCGCCAGCAGCCAATTTCTTCTGAACACTGAAGCTTTCTTT. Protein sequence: CASSQFLLNTEAFF.